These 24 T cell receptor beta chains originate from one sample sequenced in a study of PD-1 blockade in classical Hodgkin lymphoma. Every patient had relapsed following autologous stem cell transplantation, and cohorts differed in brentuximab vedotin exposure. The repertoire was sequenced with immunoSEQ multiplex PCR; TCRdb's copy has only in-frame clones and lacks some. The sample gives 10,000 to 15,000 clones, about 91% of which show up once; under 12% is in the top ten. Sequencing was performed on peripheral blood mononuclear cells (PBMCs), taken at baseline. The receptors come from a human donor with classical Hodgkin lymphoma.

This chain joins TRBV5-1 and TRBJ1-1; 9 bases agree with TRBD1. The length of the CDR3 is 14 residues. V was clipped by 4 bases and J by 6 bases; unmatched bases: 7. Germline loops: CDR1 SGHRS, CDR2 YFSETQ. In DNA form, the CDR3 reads TGCGCCAGCAGCATGGGACAGGGAAGTTCTGAAGCTTTCTTT. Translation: CASSMGQGSSEAFF.

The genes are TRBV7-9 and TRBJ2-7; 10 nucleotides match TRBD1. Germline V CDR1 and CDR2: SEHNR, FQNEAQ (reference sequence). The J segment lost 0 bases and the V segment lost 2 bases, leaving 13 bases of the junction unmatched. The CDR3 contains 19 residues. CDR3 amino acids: CASSLPSVGQGILSYEQYF. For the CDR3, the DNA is TGTGCCAGCAGCTTACCCTCCGTGGGACAGGGGATCCTCTCCTACGAGCAGTACTTC.

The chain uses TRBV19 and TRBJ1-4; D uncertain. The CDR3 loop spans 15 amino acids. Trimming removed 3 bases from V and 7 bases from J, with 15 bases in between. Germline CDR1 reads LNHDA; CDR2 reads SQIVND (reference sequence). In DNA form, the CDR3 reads TGTGCCAGTAGTATCCGCCGGCAGGAGGCTGAAAAACTGTTTTTT. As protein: CASSIRRQEAEKLFF.

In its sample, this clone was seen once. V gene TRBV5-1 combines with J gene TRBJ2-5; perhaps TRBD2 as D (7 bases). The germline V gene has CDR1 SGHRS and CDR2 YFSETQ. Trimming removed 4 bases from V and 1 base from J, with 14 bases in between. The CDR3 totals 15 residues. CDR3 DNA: TGCGCCAGCAGCCCGGGGGGCCTGATCCAAGAGACCCAGTACTTC. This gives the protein CASSPGGLIQETQYF.

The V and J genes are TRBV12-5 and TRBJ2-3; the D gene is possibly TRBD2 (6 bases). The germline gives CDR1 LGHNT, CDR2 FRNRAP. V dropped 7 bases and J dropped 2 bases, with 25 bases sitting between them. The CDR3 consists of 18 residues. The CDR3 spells CASEPPRVGGKLTDTQYF. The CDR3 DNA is TGTGCTAGTGAACCCCCAAGAGTTGGAGGGAAGCTCACAGATACGCAGTATTTT.

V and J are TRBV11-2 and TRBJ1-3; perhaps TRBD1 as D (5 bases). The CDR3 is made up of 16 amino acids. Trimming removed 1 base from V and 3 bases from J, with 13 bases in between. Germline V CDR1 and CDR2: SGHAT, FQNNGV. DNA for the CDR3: TGTGCCAGCAGCTTAGTCCGGGGCAGGGTTGGAAACACCATATATTTT. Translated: CASSLVRGRVGNTIYF.

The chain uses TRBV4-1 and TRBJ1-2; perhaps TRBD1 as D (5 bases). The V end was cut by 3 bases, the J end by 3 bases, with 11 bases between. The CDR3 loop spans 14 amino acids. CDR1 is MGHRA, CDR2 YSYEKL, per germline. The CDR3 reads CASSQGGGDYGYTF. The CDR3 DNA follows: TGCGCCAGCAGCCAGGGGGGGGGTGACTATGGCTACACCTTC.

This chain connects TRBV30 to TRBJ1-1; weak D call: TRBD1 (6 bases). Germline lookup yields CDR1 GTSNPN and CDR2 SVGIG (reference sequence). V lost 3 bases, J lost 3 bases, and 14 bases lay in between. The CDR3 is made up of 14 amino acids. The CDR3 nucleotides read TGTGCCTGGAGCAGGACAGAATTACACACTGAAGCTTTCTTT. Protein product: CAWSRTELHTEAFF.

The CDR3 is CASSLWFGGEERDTQYF. The CDR3 DNA follows: TGTGCCAGCAGTTTATGGTTCGGGGGGGAAGAGAGAGATACGCAGTATTTT. The genes are TRBV28 and TRBJ2-3, with 8 nucleotides matching TRBD2. Germline assignment: CDR1 MDHEN and CDR2 SYDVKM. The CDR3 is 17 residues long. The V and J ends lost 0 bases and 5 bases, in that order; junction bases with no gene match: 10.

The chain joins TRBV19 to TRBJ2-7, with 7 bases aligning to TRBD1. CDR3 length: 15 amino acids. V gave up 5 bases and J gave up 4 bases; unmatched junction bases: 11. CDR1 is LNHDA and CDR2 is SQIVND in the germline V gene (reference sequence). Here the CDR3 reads CASSSRRTGMYEQYF. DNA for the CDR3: TGTGCCAGTAGTTCCCGTCGGACAGGAATGTACGAGCAGTACTTC. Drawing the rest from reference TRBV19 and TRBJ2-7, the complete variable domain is DGGITQSPKYLFRKEGQNVTLSCEQNLNHDAMYWYRQDPGQGLRLIYYSQIVNDFQKGDIAEGYSVSREKKESFPLTVTSAQKNPTAFYLCASSSRRTGMYEQYFGPGTRLTVT.

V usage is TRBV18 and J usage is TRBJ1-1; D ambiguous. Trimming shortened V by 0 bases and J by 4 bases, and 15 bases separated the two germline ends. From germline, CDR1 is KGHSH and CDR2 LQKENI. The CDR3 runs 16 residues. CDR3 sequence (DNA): TGTGCCAGCTCACCACCGGACTTTTCGGCGATCACTGAAGCTTTCTTT. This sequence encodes CASSPPDFSAITEAFF.

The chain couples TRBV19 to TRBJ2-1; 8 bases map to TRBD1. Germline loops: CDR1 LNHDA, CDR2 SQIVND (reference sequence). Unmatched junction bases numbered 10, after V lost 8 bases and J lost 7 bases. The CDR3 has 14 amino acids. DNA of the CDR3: TGTGCCAGTTTGGGCCCGGACAGGGTTAATGAGCAGTTCTTC. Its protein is CASLGPDRVNEQFF.

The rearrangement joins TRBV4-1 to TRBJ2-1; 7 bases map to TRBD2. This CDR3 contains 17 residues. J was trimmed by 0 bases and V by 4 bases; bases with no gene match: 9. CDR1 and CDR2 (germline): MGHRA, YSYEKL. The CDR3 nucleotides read TGCGCCAGCAGCCTCCAAGCCCGCGGGAGCTCCTACAATGAGCAGTTCTTC. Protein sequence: CASSLQARGSSYNEQFF.

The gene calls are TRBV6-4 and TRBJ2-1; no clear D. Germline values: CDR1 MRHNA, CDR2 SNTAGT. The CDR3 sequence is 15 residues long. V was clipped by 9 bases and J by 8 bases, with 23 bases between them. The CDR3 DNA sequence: TGTGCCAGGCGCTGCTCGCTCCCCTCGGCGTATGAGCAGTTCTTC. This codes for CARRCSLPSAYEQFF.

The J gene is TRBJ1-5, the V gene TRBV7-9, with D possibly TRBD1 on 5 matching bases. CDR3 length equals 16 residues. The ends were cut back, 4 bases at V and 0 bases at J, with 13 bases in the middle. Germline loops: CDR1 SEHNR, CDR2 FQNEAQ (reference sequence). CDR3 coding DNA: TGTGCCAGCAGCTCCCAGGGATCCTATAGCAATCAGCCCCAGCATTTT. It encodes CASSSQGSYSNQPQHF.

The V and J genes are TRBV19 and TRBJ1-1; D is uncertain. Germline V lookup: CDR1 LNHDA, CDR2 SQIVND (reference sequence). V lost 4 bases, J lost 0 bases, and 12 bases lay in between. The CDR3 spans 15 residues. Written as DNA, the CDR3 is TGTGCCAGTAGTAGGTTGTCGACCATGAACACTGAAGCTTTCTTT. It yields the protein CASSRLSTMNTEAFF.

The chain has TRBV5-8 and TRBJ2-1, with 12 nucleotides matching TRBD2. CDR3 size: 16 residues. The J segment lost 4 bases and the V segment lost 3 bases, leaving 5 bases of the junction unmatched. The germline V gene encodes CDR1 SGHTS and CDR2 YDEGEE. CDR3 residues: CASSSRLAGAYNEQFF. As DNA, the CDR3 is TGTGCCAGCAGCTCAAGACTAGCGGGGGCTTACAATGAGCAGTTCTTC. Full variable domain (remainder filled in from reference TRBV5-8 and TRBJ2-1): EAGVTQSPTHLIKTRGQQATLRCSPISGHTSVYWYQQALGLGLQFLLWYDEGEERNRGNFPPRFSGRQFPNYSSELNVNALELEDSALYLCASSSRLAGAYNEQFFGPGTRLTVL.

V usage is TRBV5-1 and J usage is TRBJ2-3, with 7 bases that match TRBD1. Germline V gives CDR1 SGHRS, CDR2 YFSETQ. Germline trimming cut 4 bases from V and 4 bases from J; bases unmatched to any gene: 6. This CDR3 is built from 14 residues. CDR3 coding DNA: TGCGCCAGCAGCCGAGACAGGGCCTCAGATACGCAGTATTTT. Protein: CASSRDRASDTQYF.

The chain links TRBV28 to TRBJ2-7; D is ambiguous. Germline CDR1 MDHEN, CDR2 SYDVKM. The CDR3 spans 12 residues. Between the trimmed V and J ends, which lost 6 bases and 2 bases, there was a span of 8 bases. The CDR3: CASSSLPYEQYF. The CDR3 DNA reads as TGTGCCAGCAGCTCATTACCCTACGAGCAGTACTTC.

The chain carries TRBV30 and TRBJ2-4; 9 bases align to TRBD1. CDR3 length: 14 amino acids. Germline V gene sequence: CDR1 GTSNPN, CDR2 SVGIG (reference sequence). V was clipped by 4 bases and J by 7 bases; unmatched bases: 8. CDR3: CAWTMGTGSNIQYF. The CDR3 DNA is TGTGCCTGGACGATGGGGACAGGGAGTAACATTCAGTACTTC.

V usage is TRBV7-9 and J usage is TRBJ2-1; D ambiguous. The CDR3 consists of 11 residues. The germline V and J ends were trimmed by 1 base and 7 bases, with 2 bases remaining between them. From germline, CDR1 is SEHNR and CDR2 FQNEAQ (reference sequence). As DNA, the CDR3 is TGTGCCAGCAGCTTAGTAAATGAGCAGTTCTTC. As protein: CASSLVNEQFF. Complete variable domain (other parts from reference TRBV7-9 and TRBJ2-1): DTGVSQNPRHKITKRGQNVTFRCDPISEHNRLYWYRQTLGQGPEFLTYFQNEAQLEKSRLLSDRFSAERPKGSFSTLEIQRTEQGDSAMYLCASSLVNEQFFGPGTRLTVL.

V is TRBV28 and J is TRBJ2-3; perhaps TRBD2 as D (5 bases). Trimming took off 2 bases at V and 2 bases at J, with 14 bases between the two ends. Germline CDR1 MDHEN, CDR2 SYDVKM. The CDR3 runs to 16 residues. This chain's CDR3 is CASSLTQEGYTDTQYF. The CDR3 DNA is TGTGCCAGCAGTTTAACTCAAGAGGGCTACACAGATACGCAGTATTTT.

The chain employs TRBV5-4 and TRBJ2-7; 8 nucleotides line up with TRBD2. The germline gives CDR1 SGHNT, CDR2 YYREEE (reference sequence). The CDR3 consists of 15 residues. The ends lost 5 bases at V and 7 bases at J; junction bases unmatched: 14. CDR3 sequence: CASSFSGGVPREQYF. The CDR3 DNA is TGTGCCAGCAGTTTTTCGGGGGGGGTCCCTCGGGAGCAGTACTTC.

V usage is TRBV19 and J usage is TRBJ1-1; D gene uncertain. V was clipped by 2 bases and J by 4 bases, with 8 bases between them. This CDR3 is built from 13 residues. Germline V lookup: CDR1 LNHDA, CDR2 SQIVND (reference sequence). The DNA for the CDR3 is TGTGCCAGTAGTATAAACCTCCTCACTGAAGCTTTCTTT. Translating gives CASSINLLTEAFF.